Each of the 23 T cell receptor beta chains below was sequenced from the same sample in a study of blood T cell repertoires in COVID-19. Libraries were prepared by immunoSEQ multiplex PCR; TCRdb keeps only in-frame clonotypes and omits some of them. In the table there are tens of thousands of clones, approximately 81% of which are singletons. The sequencing input was peripheral blood. The receptors here all came from an older woman with acute or convalescent COVID-19.

The V gene is TRBV7-8, the J gene TRBJ1-5, with D unresolved. The CDR3 sequence is 14 residues long. The germline V gene encodes CDR1 SGHVS and CDR2 FQNEAQ. The ends were cut back, 2 bases at V and 5 bases at J, with 10 bases in the middle. DNA of the CDR3: TGTGCCAGCAGCTTATCGCCCTCAGATCAGCCCCAGCATTTT. This translates into CASSLSPSDQPQHF.

This sequence joins TRBV5-1 and TRBJ1-3; D is possibly TRBD1 (5 bases). V was shortened by 4 bases and J by 0 bases, with 11 bases between the two germline ends. Germline-derived CDR1 and CDR2 are SGHRS and YFSETQ. CDR3 length: 15 amino acids. The CDR3 loop is CASSGGGASGNTIYF. DNA of the CDR3: TGCGCCAGCAGCGGCGGTGGGGCCTCTGGAAACACCATATATTTT.

V is TRBV4-3 and J is TRBJ2-7, with 7 nucleotides matching TRBD1. V was pared by 0 bases and J by 0 bases, with 11 bases of the junction left unmatched. Germline CDR1 and CDR2: LGHNA and YSLEER. This CDR3 has 18 amino acids. The chain's CDR3 is CASSQDLYRDSFSYEQYF. The CDR3 DNA follows: TGCGCCAGCAGCCAAGATCTTTACCGGGACAGTTTCTCCTACGAGCAGTACTTC.

The rearrangement joins TRBV4-1 to TRBJ1-1; D unclear. The CDR3 is made up of 13 amino acids. Germline lookup yields CDR1 MGHRA and CDR2 YSYEKL. Trimming removed 4 bases at V and 0 bases at J, with 6 bases between. The CDR3 nucleotides are TGCGCCAGCAGCCGGACTCTGAACACTGAAGCTTTCTTT. Its translation: CASSRTLNTEAFF.

The chain is built from TRBV6-4 and TRBJ1-1; 10 nucleotides agree with TRBD1. V was clipped by 10 bases and J by 0 bases; unmatched bases: 11. The CDR3 has 16 residues. The germline V gene encodes CDR1 MRHNA and CDR2 SNTAGT. The CDR3 sequence: CAIPGRTGGMNTEAFF. The CDR3 DNA is TGTGCCATCCCGGGGAGGACAGGGGGAATGAACACTGAAGCTTTCTTT.

The chain employs TRBV5-6 and TRBJ1-4, with D perhaps TRBD1 (5 bases). This CDR3 region has 14 residues. Germline CDR1 is SGHDT and CDR2 is YYEEEE. V was clipped by 2 bases and J by 8 bases, with 13 bases between them. The DNA of the CDR3 is TGTGCCAGCAGCTTCGGGAGGACAATCGAAAAACTGTTTTTT. The encoded protein is CASSFGRTIEKLFF.

V gene TRBV3-1 (or the pseudogene TRBV3-2) combines with J gene TRBJ1-5; D is possibly TRBD1 (6 bases). The V gene's germline CDR1 is LGHDT and CDR2 YNNKEL (reference sequence). V lost 0 bases, J lost 7 bases, and 13 bases lay in between. This CDR3 comprises 15 residues. This CDR3 reads CASSQDSAGAQPQHF. The CDR3 bases are TGTGCCAGCAGCCAAGATTCCGCAGGGGCCCAGCCCCAGCATTTT.

In its sample, this clone was seen a few times. The chain links TRBV7-9 to TRBJ2-3, with a weak D call TRBD1 (6 bases). This CDR3 is built from 19 residues. Trimming removed 0 bases from V and 0 bases from J, with 19 bases in between. Germline V gene sequence: CDR1 SEHNR, CDR2 FQNEAQ (reference sequence). The CDR3 DNA reads TGTGCCAGCAGCTTAGCGATACCTTTGGGGGCTCCTAGCACAGATACGCAGTATTTT. Its translation is CASSLAIPLGAPSTDTQYF.

The chain employs TRBV24-1 and TRBJ2-3; 7 bases fit TRBD1. This CDR3 has 12 amino acids. V trimming: 9 bases; J trimming: 1 base; junction bases outside the gene matches: 0. CDR1 KGHDR and CDR2 SFDVKD come from the germline V gene. CDR3 DNA: TGTGCCACCGGACAGGGCACAGATACGCAGTATTTT. This gives the protein CATGQGTDTQYF.

V is TRBV6-6 and J is TRBJ1-1; tentative D call: TRBD1 (5 bases). This CDR3 comprises 12 residues. Germline V CDR1 and CDR2: MNHNY, SVGAGI (reference sequence). The V and J ends lost 7 bases and 1 base respectively, with 7 bases between them. This CDR3 reads CASTTGNTEAFF. CDR3 coding DNA: TGTGCCAGCACCACAGGGAACACTGAAGCTTTCTTT.

V is TRBV7-2 and J is TRBJ2-5; 7 nucleotides align to TRBD1. This CDR3 region has 16 residues. Germline V gives CDR1 SGHTA, CDR2 FQGNSA. Unmatched junction bases numbered 7, after V lost 1 base and J lost 2 bases. CDR3 sequence reads: CASSLGWTGWQETQYF. In nucleotides, the CDR3 is TGTGCCAGCAGCTTAGGTTGGACAGGCTGGCAAGAGACCCAGTACTTC.

This chain joins TRBV2 and TRBJ1-5; D is perhaps TRBD1 (6 bases). In germline, CDR1 is SNHLY, CDR2 FYNNEI. Between the trimmed V and J ends, which lost 6 bases and 6 bases, there was a span of 15 bases. The CDR3 length is 14 residues. This CDR3 is CASRSFGGAQPQHF. CDR3 nucleotide sequence: TGTGCCAGCAGAAGCTTTGGGGGGGCTCAGCCCCAGCATTTT.

The chain joins TRBV10-2 to TRBJ1-2, with 8 bases fitting TRBD1. With 6 bases clipped from V and 2 bases from J, the junction kept 8 bases outside the gene matches. Germline V gene lookup returns CDR1 WSHSY and CDR2 SAAADI. There are 15 residues in the CDR3. Here the CDR3 reads CASRAGTGDNYGYTF. The CDR3 DNA follows: TGCGCCAGCAGAGCCGGGACAGGCGACAACTATGGCTACACCTTC.

The rearrangement links TRBV25-1 to TRBJ1-2; possible D gene TRBD1, 6 bases. Germline V gene sequence: CDR1 MGHDK, CDR2 SYGVNS. V was trimmed by 6 bases and J by 5 bases, leaving 10 bases between them. CDR3 length: 12 residues. The CDR3 loop is CASRGAAYGYTF. The CDR3 nucleotides read TGTGCCAGCAGGGGGGCGGCGTATGGCTACACCTTC.

V and J are TRBV6-5 and TRBJ1-5; TRBD1 is a possible D gene (6 bases). The CDR3 has 13 amino acids. Trimming shortened V by 7 bases and J by 3 bases, and 10 bases separated the two germline ends. Germline lookup yields CDR1 MNHEY and CDR2 SVGAGI. The CDR3 DNA is TGTGCCAGCAAGAGGACAGTCAATCAGCCCCAGCATTTT. Protein product: CASKRTVNQPQHF.

This clone was seen a handful of times. The rearrangement uses TRBV2 and TRBJ2-5; 7 nucleotides match TRBD1. Trimming took 4 bases from V and 11 from J; bases not matched to a gene: 7. Germline V gene lookup returns CDR1 SNHLY and CDR2 FYNNEI. The CDR3 covers 12 residues. Written as DNA, the CDR3 is TGTGCCAGCAGTGTTCGCAGGGGGTCACAGTACTTC. Its translation: CASSVRRGSQYF.

The chain recombines TRBV6-5 with TRBJ1-3; D remains unclear. This CDR3 spans 14 amino acids. V was cut by 5 bases and J by 0 bases, with 8 bases left in between. The germline V gene has CDR1 MNHEY and CDR2 SVGAGI. CDR3 sequence (DNA): TGTGCCAGCAGTCCCCAGGTCTCTGGAAACACCATATATTTT. This sequence encodes CASSPQVSGNTIYF.

V is TRBV19 and J is TRBJ1-5; D gene uncertain. Looked up from germline, CDR1 is LNHDA and CDR2 is SQIVND (reference sequence). V lost 3 bases and J lost 3, with 12 bases in between. The CDR3 runs 15 residues. The DNA of the CDR3 is TGTGCCAGTAGTATTCTTGGGCAGGACAATCAGCCCCAGCATTTT. This encodes CASSILGQDNQPQHF. Based on the CDR3 plus reference TRBV19 and TRBJ1-5, the full variable domain is DGGITQSPKYLFRKEGQNVTLSCEQNLNHDAMYWYRQDPGQGLRLIYYSQIVNDFQKGDIAEGYSVSREKKESFPLTVTSAQKNPTAFYLCASSILGQDNQPQHFGDGTRLSIL.

The V and J genes are TRBV18 and TRBJ1-1, with D unclear. CDR1 KGHSH and CDR2 LQKENI come from the germline V gene. Trimming removed 6 bases at V and 0 bases at J, with 8 bases between. This CDR3 region has 13 residues. The chain's CDR3 is CASSEKMNTEAFF. CDR3 bases: TGTGCCAGCTCCGAGAAGATGAACACTGAAGCTTTCTTT. Complete variable domain (other parts from reference TRBV18 and TRBJ1-1): NAGVMQNPRHLVRRRGQEARLRCSPMKGHSHVYWYRQLPEEGLKFMVYLQKENIIDESGMPKERFSAEFPKEGPSILRIQQVVRGDSAAYFCASSEKMNTEAFFGQGTRLTVV.

The chain links TRBV5-1 to TRBJ2-7; D gene unclear. The CDR3 contains 14 residues. The V gene lost 7 bases and the J gene lost 5 bases, with 19 bases spanning the gap. Germline-derived CDR1 and CDR2 are SGHRS and YFSETQ. Written as DNA, the CDR3 is TGCGCCAGCGCCCCCCCATCGACATGGGACGAGCAGTACTTC. Translated, it gives CASAPPSTWDEQYF.

This chain links TRBV7-2 with TRBJ2-5; 8 bases map to TRBD1. Germline V gene data show CDR1 as SGHTA and CDR2 as FQGNSA. The CDR3 has 15 residues. V dropped 5 bases and J dropped 4; count of bases not matched to a gene: 9. The CDR3 coding sequence is TGTGCCAGCAGCCCACAGGGGGTTCTAAGAGAGACCCAGTACTTC. Residues: CASSPQGVLRETQYF.

This clone was seen a handful of times. The rearrangement joins TRBV6-2 or TRBV6-3 to TRBJ1-3; 7 bases align to TRBD1. With 5 bases clipped from V and 0 bases from J, the junction kept 7 bases outside the gene matches. Germline CDR1 and CDR2: MNHEY and SVGEGT. This CDR3 is 16 amino acids long. The CDR3 protein is CASSDRTGGSGNTIYF. In nucleotides, the CDR3 is TGTGCCAGCAGTGATCGGACAGGCGGCTCTGGAAACACCATATATTTT.

This chain links TRBV5-4 with TRBJ2-1, with D perhaps matching TRBD2 (5 bases). V gave up 4 bases and J gave up 0 bases, with 11 bases separating them. Germline lookup yields CDR1 SGHNT and CDR2 YYREEE (reference sequence). The CDR3 is made up of 15 amino acids. DNA for the CDR3: TGTGCCAGCAGCCAGGACGGGGTCTCCTACAATGAGCAGTTCTTC. It is translated as CASSQDGVSYNEQFF.